What follows are 26 T cell receptor beta chains derived from one specimen sequenced in a study of blood T cell repertoires in COVID-19. Generated by immunoSEQ multiplex PCR, the TCRdb table keeps only in-frame clones and is missing some. The table records about 330,000 clones, 92% of them present only once. The sample consisted of PBMCs or T cells enriched from blood (not recorded which). Every receptor here comes from a woman under 40 who had recovered from COVID-19.

This clone came up a few times. This rearrangement joins TRBV5-1 to TRBJ2-1; TRBD2 matches at 9 bases. This CDR3 is built from 18 residues. Germline V gene data show CDR1 as SGHRS and CDR2 as YFSETQ. Germline trimming cut 0 bases from V and 8 bases from J; bases unmatched to any gene: 15. The CDR3 bases are TGCGCCAGCAGCTTGGATCCTTTAGCGGGAGAATCAGGATATGAGCAGTTCTTC. The encoded protein is CASSLDPLAGESGYEQFF. The full variable domain, completed using reference TRBV5-1 and TRBJ2-1, is KAGVTQTPRYLIKTRGQQVTLSCSPISGHRSVSWYQQTPGQGLQFLFEYFSETQRNKGNFPGRFSGRQFSNSRSEMNVSTLELGDSALYLCASSLDPLAGESGYEQFFGPGTRLTVL.

The chain employs TRBV2 and TRBJ2-3; TRBD1 matches at 7 bases. With V trimmed by 6 bases and J by 1 base, 4 bases remained unmatched. This CDR3 spans 14 amino acids. Germline values: CDR1 SNHLY, CDR2 FYNNEI. CDR3 amino acids: CASRRGRGTDTQYF. DNA of the CDR3: TGTGCCAGCAGGAGGGGGCGCGGCACAGATACGCAGTATTTT.

V is TRBV4-2 and J is TRBJ2-7, with a weak D call TRBD2 (6 bases). This CDR3 region has 15 residues. Looked up from germline, CDR1 is LGHNA and CDR2 is YNFKEQ. With 1 base removed from V and 1 base from J, the gap between germline ends came to 11 bases. The CDR3 DNA is TGTGCCAGCAGCCAAGGGAACGGGGGATCCTACGAGCAGTACTTC. Protein: CASSQGNGGSYEQYF.

The rearrangement uses TRBV7-2 and TRBJ2-3, with 7 bases lining up with TRBD1. There are 14 residues in the CDR3. Trimming removed 6 bases from V and 4 bases from J; junction bases left unmatched: 7. CDR1 is SGHTA and CDR2 is FQGNSA in the germline V gene. As DNA, the CDR3 is TGTGCCAGCAGGCGGAACAGGGGTGCAGATACGCAGTATTTT. It codes for CASRRNRGADTQYF.

The rearrangement links TRBV28 to TRBJ1-5; TRBD1 is a possible D gene (6 bases). The CDR3 totals 13 residues. The V gene lost 7 bases and the J gene lost 3 bases, with 10 bases spanning the gap. The V gene's germline CDR1 is MDHEN and CDR2 SYDVKM. The CDR3 DNA reads TGTGCCAGCAACAGGGCCCACAATCAGCCCCAGCATTTT. This encodes CASNRAHNQPQHF. Combining the CDR3 with reference TRBV28 and TRBJ1-5 gives the whole variable domain DVKVTQSSRYLVKRTGEKVFLECVQDMDHENMFWYRQDPGLGLRLIYFSYDVKMKEKGDIPEGYSVSREKKERFSLILESASTNQTSMYLCASNRAHNQPQHFGDGTRLSIL.

CDR3 in DNA: TGTGCCAGCAGTAGGGGTCTGTACACAGATACGCAGTATTTT. Translated, it gives CASSRGLYTDTQYF. The chain uses TRBV11-3 and TRBJ2-3; D perhaps matches TRBD1 (5 bases). The CDR3 length is 14 residues. Germline V gene lookup returns CDR1 SGHNT and CDR2 YENEEA. V dropped 6 bases and J dropped 2 bases, with 12 bases sitting between them. The whole variable domain, remainder taken from reference TRBV11-3 and TRBJ2-3, is EAGVVQSPRYKIIEKKQPVAFWCNPISGHNTLYWYLQNLGQGPELLIRYENEEAVDDSQLPKDRFSAERLKGVDSTLKIQPAELGDSAVYLCASSRGLYTDTQYFGPGTRLTVL.

This clone was picked up one time. The chain uses TRBV27 and TRBJ2-2; 8 bases are shared with TRBD2. This CDR3 comprises 18 residues. Germline V gives CDR1 MNHEY, CDR2 SMNVEV (reference sequence). The ends lost 5 bases at V and 6 bases at J; junction bases unmatched: 17. The CDR3 sequence: CASSPLPILAGWSGELFF. As DNA, the CDR3 is TGTGCCAGCAGTCCCCTTCCAATCCTAGCGGGTTGGTCCGGGGAGCTGTTTTTT.

The chain has TRBV11-2 and TRBJ2-1; TRBD2 aligns across 12 bases. V trimming: 5 bases; J trimming: 3 bases; junction bases outside the gene matches: 8. The CDR3 runs 17 residues. CDR1 and CDR2 (germline): SGHAT, FQNNGV. The CDR3 DNA sequence: TGTGCCAGCAGCCGAGCGACTAGCGGGAGCTTCTACAATGAGCAGTTCTTC. Translating it yields CASSRATSGSFYNEQFF.

The V call is TRBV2, the J call TRBJ1-1; 8 nucleotides match TRBD1. CDR3 length: 17 amino acids. The J segment lost 1 base and the V segment lost 5 bases, leaving 12 bases of the junction unmatched. The germline V gene has CDR1 SNHLY and CDR2 FYNNEI. The CDR3 loop is CASSPGTGALRNTEAFF. CDR3 bases: TGTGCCAGCAGTCCCGGGACAGGAGCCCTACGGAACACTGAAGCTTTCTTT. Supplemented by reference TRBV2 and TRBJ1-1, the full variable domain reads EPEVTQTPSHQVTQMGQEVILRCVPISNHLYFYWYRQILGQKVEFLVSFYNNEISEKSEIFDDQFSVERPDGSNFTLKIRSTKLEDSAMYFCASSPGTGALRNTEAFFGQGTRLTVV.

The chain combines TRBV7-6 with TRBJ1-2; 7 bases match TRBD1. The CDR3 is made up of 16 amino acids. With 5 bases clipped from V and 2 bases from J, the junction kept 11 bases outside the gene matches. Germline CDR1 is SGHVS and CDR2 is FNYEAQ. The CDR3 DNA is TGTGCCAGCAGCCATCCGGGACAGCTATCGAACTATGGCTACACCTTC. It encodes CASSHPGQLSNYGYTF.

The J gene is TRBJ2-7, the V gene TRBV5-4, with 12 bases that match TRBD1. Germline trimming cut 4 bases from V and 7 bases from J; bases unmatched to any gene: 9. Per germline, CDR1 SGHNT and CDR2 YYREEE (reference sequence). The CDR3 is made up of 15 amino acids. The CDR3 region is CASSRGTGGSREQYF. DNA of the CDR3: TGTGCCAGCAGCAGGGGGACAGGGGGCTCGCGGGAGCAGTACTTC.

This clone was observed a handful of times. The J gene is TRBJ2-5, the V gene TRBV24-1; 8 positions agree with TRBD2. Looked up from germline, CDR1 is KGHDR and CDR2 is SFDVKD. This CDR3 comprises 15 residues. After removal of 7 bases from V and 1 base from J, the junction contained 7 bases not matched to a gene. The CDR3 spells CATSSAGATQETQYF. Written as DNA, the CDR3 is TGTGCCACCAGCTCAGCGGGAGCCACCCAAGAGACCCAGTACTTC.

This rearrangement joins TRBV5-1 to TRBJ2-1; 9 bases agree with TRBD2. The CDR3 runs to 12 residues. The junction had 0 bases not matched to a gene; V was cut back by 5 bases and J by 6 bases. CDR1 and CDR2 (germline): SGHRS, YFSETQ. This chain's CDR3 is CASRTSGNEQFF. CDR3 bases: TGCGCCAGCAGGACTAGCGGCAATGAGCAGTTCTTC.

The chain employs TRBV11-2 and TRBJ2-3, with TRBD2 matching 11 bases. The CDR3 contains 18 residues. The germline CDR1 and CDR2 sequences are SGHAT and FQNNGV. Trimming at V came to 0 bases and at J to 6 bases, leaving 11 bases not matched to a gene. CDR3 DNA: TGTGCCAGCAGCTTAGACGGCACTAGCGGGAGTTTTATGGATACGCAGTATTTT. This sequence encodes CASSLDGTSGSFMDTQYF.

This rearrangement joins TRBV19 to TRBJ1-5; D remains ambiguous. V lost 3 bases to trimming and J lost 3 bases, with 15 bases between them. The CDR3 is 16 amino acids. CDR1 is LNHDA, CDR2 SQIVND, per germline (reference sequence). The CDR3: CASSIGASRFNQPQHF. The CDR3 DNA is TGTGCCAGTAGTATCGGAGCGAGTCGGTTCAATCAGCCCCAGCATTTT. Full variable domain (remainder filled in from reference TRBV19 and TRBJ1-5): DGGITQSPKYLFRKEGQNVTLSCEQNLNHDAMYWYRQDPGQGLRLIYYSQIVNDFQKGDIAEGYSVSREKKESFPLTVTSAQKNPTAFYLCASSIGASRFNQPQHFGDGTRLSIL.

In this sample, this clone turned up once. The CDR3 loop reads CASSRGLADAYNEQFF. The CDR3 DNA follows: TGTGCCAGCAGCCGTGGACTAGCGGATGCCTACAATGAGCAGTTCTTC. V and J are TRBV7-9 and TRBJ2-1; 10 bases fit TRBD2. Germline trimming cut 5 bases from V and 2 bases from J; bases unmatched to any gene: 6. The CDR3 spans 16 residues. CDR1 is SEHNR and CDR2 is FQNEAQ in the germline V gene (reference sequence).

The chain uses TRBV7-9 and TRBJ2-7; possibly TRBD1 for D (6 bases). Trimming shortened V by 0 bases and J by 3 bases, and 21 bases separated the two germline ends. CDR1 and CDR2 from the germline V gene are SEHNR and FQNEAQ (reference sequence). This CDR3 spans 18 amino acids. CDR3 in DNA: TGTGCCAGCAGCTTAGCGCAGGGGTTGGGATCAATGGACTACGAGCAGTACTTC. Translating gives CASSLAQGLGSMDYEQYF.

The V and J genes are TRBV5-4 and TRBJ1-2, with 10 bases aligning to TRBD1. This CDR3 is built from 17 residues. V shed 1 base, J shed 5 bases, and the junction held 11 bases outside the gene matches. Germline values: CDR1 SGHNT, CDR2 YYREEE (reference sequence). The CDR3 nucleotides are TGTGCCAGCAGCTTGAAGCAAACCGGGACAGGGGATTATGGCTACACCTTC. It is translated as CASSLKQTGTGDYGYTF.

The rearrangement uses TRBV7-2 and TRBJ2-3, with D tentatively TRBD2 (6 bases). The V gene's germline CDR1 is SGHTA and CDR2 FQGNSA. V was trimmed by 3 bases and J by 1 base, leaving 14 bases between them. The CDR3 runs 16 residues. DNA of the CDR3: TGTGCCAGCAGCTTTGGCGGGCGGGGAGGCACAGATACGCAGTATTTT. Amino acid sequence: CASSFGGRGGTDTQYF. The whole variable domain, remainder taken from reference TRBV7-2 and TRBJ2-3, is GAGVSQSPSNKVTEKGKDVELRCDPISGHTALYWYRQSLGQGLEFLIYFQGNSAPDKSGLPSDRFSAERTGGSVSTLTIQRTQQEDSAVYLCASSFGGRGGTDTQYFGPGTRLTVL.

The chain is built from TRBV18 and TRBJ2-1, with 8 nucleotides matching TRBD2. Trimming at V came to 3 bases and at J to 6 bases, leaving 7 bases not matched to a gene. CDR1 KGHSH and CDR2 LQKENI come from the germline V gene. This CDR3 spans 15 amino acids. The CDR3 region is CASSPISGSSNEQFF. CDR3 sequence (DNA): TGTGCCAGCTCACCGATAAGCGGGAGTAGCAATGAGCAGTTCTTC.

The chain combines TRBV7-8 with TRBJ1-2; 8 positions match TRBD1. The CDR3 runs to 15 residues. Germline V gene lookup returns CDR1 SGHVS and CDR2 FQNEAQ. Losses at the gene ends were 1 base for V and 8 bases for J; bases not matched to a gene: 9. CDR3 amino acids: CASSLGGVTGEGYTF. Written as DNA, the CDR3 is TGTGCCAGCAGCTTAGGAGGCGTGACAGGGGAAGGCTACACCTTC.

The CDR3 sequence is CASSLGAGNTIYF. CDR3 sequence (DNA): TGTGCCAGCAGCTTGGGGGCGGGAAACACCATATATTTT. This sequence joins TRBV5-4 and TRBJ1-3, with D unresolved. V lost 0 bases and J lost 4, with 5 bases in between. CDR3 size: 13 residues. The germline V gene has CDR1 SGHNT and CDR2 YYREEE (reference sequence). The whole variable domain, remainder taken from reference TRBV5-4 and TRBJ1-3, is ETGVTQSPTHLIKTRGQQVTLRCSSQSGHNTVSWYQQALGQGPQFIFQYYREEENGRGNFPPRFSGLQFPNYSSELNVNALELDDSALYLCASSLGAGNTIYFGEGSWLTVV.

The chain recombines TRBV6-5 with TRBJ2-7, with 11 bases that match TRBD1. The CDR3 runs 15 residues. Germline V gene data show CDR1 as MNHEY and CDR2 as SVGAGI. V shed 9 bases and J 1 base; nucleotides not matched to a gene: 8. The chain's CDR3 is CASNRDRGTSYEQYF. CDR3 in DNA: TGTGCCAGTAACCGGGACAGGGGGACATCCTACGAGCAGTACTTC.

The V gene is TRBV18, the J gene TRBJ1-5; no definite D call. The CDR3 runs 14 residues. V was pared by 3 bases and J by 3 bases, with 9 bases between. Germline V gives CDR1 KGHSH, CDR2 LQKENI. The CDR3 here is CASSPNGDNQPQHF. For the CDR3, the DNA is TGTGCCAGCTCACCGAACGGGGACAATCAGCCCCAGCATTTT.

The chain links TRBV5-1 to TRBJ2-7; no clear D. Germline V gene data show CDR1 as SGHRS and CDR2 as YFSETQ. This CDR3 is 14 amino acids long. Trimming cost V 0 bases and J 4 bases, with 11 bases left between them. The CDR3 nucleotides are TGCGCCAGCAGCTTGGGGATGACCGGGTACGAGCAGTACTTC. This sequence encodes CASSLGMTGYEQYF. Variable domain in full (rest from reference TRBV5-1 and TRBJ2-7): KAGVTQTPRYLIKTRGQQVTLSCSPISGHRSVSWYQQTPGQGLQFLFEYFSETQRNKGNFPGRFSGRQFSNSRSEMNVSTLELGDSALYLCASSLGMTGYEQYFGPGTRLTVT.

The chain recombines TRBV28 with TRBJ2-3; D ambiguous. Germline-derived CDR1 and CDR2 are MDHEN and SYDVKM. The CDR3 covers 16 residues. V was clipped by 8 bases and J by 5 bases, with 23 bases between them. The CDR3 DNA sequence: TGTGCCAGCCTAACAAGTGGGCCGCGACACAGAGATACGCAGTATTTT. Translating gives CASLTSGPRHRDTQYF. Supplemented by reference TRBV28 and TRBJ2-3, the full variable domain reads DVKVTQSSRYLVKRTGEKVFLECVQDMDHENMFWYRQDPGLGLRLIYFSYDVKMKEKGDIPEGYSVSREKKERFSLILESASTNQTSMYLCASLTSGPRHRDTQYFGPGTRLTVL.